This is a list of T cell receptor beta chains from one sample in a study of OX40 agonist ivuxolimab in advanced cancers. Sequenced by immunoSEQ multiplex PCR; TCRdb stores in-frame clones only, minus some. The sample shows more than 60,000 clones, approximately 94% of them seen only once. Specimen: CD4+ or CD8+ T cells sorted from blood, collected in a trial of the OX40 agonist ivuxolimab. The receptor source for this set is an adult with an advanced solid tumor such as melanoma, head and neck, liver or kidney cancer. The CDR3 runs from the conserved cysteine through the conserved F or W. The D gene is left open where the match is weak. Only part of the rows carry a size: once, few, many, or a class if the clone is expanded.

CASSPRLAAREQYF,TGTGCCAGCAGTCCCCGGTTAGCGGCTCGGGAGCAGTACTTC,NA,TRBV27,TRBJ2-7,NA
CASSQVANTEAFF,TGCGCCAGCAGCCAAGTGGCGAACACTGAAGCTTTCTTT,NA,TRBV4-3,TRBJ1-1,NA
CASSTAGGGPEQFF,TGTGCCAGCAGCACAGCGGGAGGGGGCCCTGAGCAGTTCTTC,TRBD2,TRBV4-2,TRBJ2-1,NA
CASARQGGEQYF,TGTGCCAGTGCTAGACAGGGAGGCGAGCAGTACTTC,NA,TRBV6-1,TRBJ2-7,NA
CASSQDWEHYSGANVLTF,TGCGCCAGCAGCCAAGATTGGGAACACTACTCTGGGGCCAACGTCCTGACTTTC,NA,TRBV4-3,TRBJ2-6,NA
CASSPKGQGNEKLFF,TGTGCCAGCAGCCCCAAGGGACAGGGTAATGAAAAACTGTTTTTT,TRBD1,TRBV5-4,TRBJ1-4,NA
CASSYGGSDYEQYF,TGTGCCAGCAGCTATGGAGGATCGGATTACGAGCAGTACTTC,NA,TRBV7-9,TRBJ2-7,NA
CSAQGPYGYTF,TGCAGTGCCCAGGGGCCCTATGGCTACACCTTC,NA,TRBV20-1,TRBJ1-2,few
CASSVAVAGGRGQETQYF,TGTGCCAGCAGCGTAGCTGTAGCGGGAGGACGAGGTCAAGAGACCCAGTACTTC,TRBD2,TRBV9,TRBJ2-5,NA
CASFGGELFF,TGTGCCAGTTTTGGGGGGGAGCTGTTTTTT,NA,TRBV19,TRBJ2-2,NA
CASSLDLYSYEQYF,TGCGCCAGCAGCCTGGACCTCTACTCCTACGAGCAGTACTTC,NA,TRBV4-3,TRBJ2-7,once
CATSRLQGAGNQPQHF,TGTGCCACCAGCAGGCTACAGGGCGCGGGCAATCAGCCCCAGCATTTT,NA,TRBV15,TRBJ1-5,once
CASSYVGTSGGHEQFF,TGTGCCAGCAGTTACGTAGGGACTAGCGGGGGCCATGAGCAGTTCTTC,TRBD2,TRBV6-5,TRBJ2-1,NA
CASSVVSGAEAFF,TGTGCCAGCAGCGTAGTTTCAGGGGCTGAAGCTTTCTTT,NA,TRBV9,TRBJ1-1,NA
CASSQEGQTGGGYEQYF,TGTGCCAGCAGCCAAGAGGGGCAGACAGGGGGTGGTTACGAGCAGTACTTC,TRBD1,TRBV4-2,TRBJ2-7,NA